Below are 11 T cell receptor beta chains sequenced from a single sample in a study of T cell repertoires in cytomegalovirus infection. Using its own MiXCR run on the reads, TCRdb lists one record per CDR3 protein. This sample carries 700,000 to 850,000 distinct CDR3 sequences, roughly 33% of them seen once, and the ten largest clones take around 11%. These receptors lack a known antigen. The starting material was cultured CD8+ T cells from PBMCs, obtained from culture after CMV antigen stimulation. Every receptor here comes from a human donor in good health (CMV status not recorded). Some clones in this sample may be carry-over from other donors' samples.

The chain uses TRBV2 and TRBJ2-3, with 9 bases lining up with TRBD1. Germline V gene sequence: CDR1 SNHLY, CDR2 FYNNEI. The CDR3 totals 15 residues. The J segment lost 0 bases and the V segment lost 7 bases, leaving 5 bases of the junction unmatched. The CDR3 sequence is CASILGTGSTDTQYF. CDR3 bases: TGTGCCAGCATCCTCGGGACAGGGAGCACAGATACGCAGTATTTT.

The V gene is TRBV6-1, the J gene TRBJ2-5; 9 bases match TRBD1. This CDR3 region has 13 residues. With 10 bases clipped from V and 5 bases from J, the junction kept 8 bases outside the gene matches. In germline, CDR1 is MNHNS, CDR2 SASEGT. CDR3 in DNA: TGTGCCACCCCGGGACAGGGCCACGAGACCCAGTACTTC. It encodes CATPGQGHETQYF.

This chain links TRBV19 with TRBJ1-1; the match to TRBD1 covers 10 bases. From germline, CDR1 is LNHDA and CDR2 SQIVND (reference sequence). The length of the CDR3 is 14 residues. J lost 4 bases, V lost 1 base, and 0 bases had no gene match. CDR3 nucleotides: TGTGCCAGTAGTATAGGGGACAGGGGCACTGAAGCTTTCTTT. It translates to CASSIGDRGTEAFF.

This clonotype is a singleton in its sample. A single base separates this from a much larger clone, so it may be a read error. The gene calls are TRBV7-6 and TRBJ2-2; D gene unclear. CDR1 SGHVS and CDR2 FNYEAQ come from the germline V gene. The CDR3 runs 14 residues. V was trimmed by 2 bases and J by 2 bases, leaving 6 bases between them. The CDR3 region has the DNA TGTGCCAGCAGCTTATGCAGAAACACCGGGGAGCTGTTTTTT. It yields the protein CASSLCRNTGELFF.

The V gene is TRBV15, the J gene TRBJ2-4, with unresolved D. The CDR3 runs to 12 residues. Germline loops: CDR1 LNHNV, CDR2 YYDKDF (reference sequence). Trimming stripped 7 bases from V and 6 bases from J, with 10 bases between. The CDR3 bases are TGTGCCACCATGACCGGGCGAAACATTCAGTACTTC. This translates into CATMTGRNIQYF.

The rearrangement joins TRBV4-1 to TRBJ2-1; 13 nucleotides line up with TRBD2. Losses at the gene ends were 3 bases for V and 7 bases for J; bases not matched to a gene: 6. The CDR3 is 16 amino acids. Germline lookup yields CDR1 MGHRA and CDR2 YSYEKL. The CDR3 DNA follows: TGCGCCAGCAGCCAGGCACTAGCGGGGGGGCATAATGAGCAGTTCTTC. This gives the protein CASSQALAGGHNEQFF.

Only a few counts were recorded for this clonotype. The chain recombines TRBV7-6 with TRBJ2-5; 10 bases are shared with TRBD1. The CDR3 consists of 16 residues. V shed 5 bases and J 4 bases; nucleotides not matched to a gene: 10. Germline lookup yields CDR1 SGHVS and CDR2 FNYEAQ. The CDR3 is CASSLTRDRGRETQYF. In nucleotides, the CDR3 is TGTGCCAGCAGCCTTACCCGGGACAGGGGTAGAGAGACCCAGTACTTC.

This chain joins TRBV6-6 and TRBJ2-7; D uncertain. Germline V gene data show CDR1 as MNHNY and CDR2 as SVGAGI (reference sequence). The CDR3 extends over 11 amino acids. V was clipped by 10 bases and J by 4 bases, with 11 bases between them. The CDR3 here is CATRGVYEQYV. In nucleotides, the CDR3 is TGTGCCACTCGTGGCGTGTACGAGCAGTACGTC.

V and J are TRBV5-1 and TRBJ2-6, with D possibly TRBD1 on 5 matching bases. The CDR3 runs to 17 residues. V lost 3 bases, J lost 1 base, and 14 bases lay in between. Germline CDR1 reads SGHRS; CDR2 reads YFSETQ. The CDR3 region has the DNA TGCGCCAGCAGCTCCCCGACAGCGTATTCTGGGGCCAACGTCCTGACTTTC. It yields the protein CASSSPTAYSGANVLTF.

The table lists this clonotype with a few counts. This chain connects TRBV7-9 to TRBJ2-7, with 8 nucleotides matching TRBD1. The CDR3 spans 15 residues. From germline, CDR1 is SEHNR and CDR2 FQNEAQ (reference sequence). V was clipped by 4 bases and J by 4 bases; unmatched bases: 9. The CDR3 protein is CASSSDDRGPYEQYF. The CDR3 DNA sequence: TGTGCCAGCAGCTCCGACGACAGGGGTCCATACGAGCAGTACTTC.

This clonotype was observed a few times. The V and J genes are TRBV10-3 and TRBJ2-2; D uncertain. Germline V gene data show CDR1 as ENHRY and CDR2 as SYGVKD. V gave up 10 bases and J gave up 6 bases, with 12 bases separating them. The CDR3 contains 12 residues. CDR3 sequence reads: CATQPRSGELFF. In DNA form, the CDR3 reads TGTGCCACACAACCGAGGTCCGGGGAGCTGTTTTTT.